These T cell receptor beta chains were read from a single sample in a study of somatic mutations in cytotoxic T cells in rheumatoid arthritis. Assay used: immunoSEQ multiplex PCR; TCRdb lists only in-frame clones, some missing. The sample lists about 19,000 clones; roughly four fifths were seen once. Sequencing input: CD8+ T cells sorted from blood. The receptors come from an adult with rheumatoid arthritis. Each CDR3 is given with its conserved first and last residue. A D gene is named only where the DNA matches it firmly. Some rows have no size entry. The others give once, few or many, or a class for an expanded clone.

V: TRBV10-3; length: 13; J: TRBJ1-4; D: -; size: -; DNA: TGTGCCGTCGGGCAGGGGAGTCGGGAAAAACTGTTTTTT; CDR3: CAVGQGSREKLFF
V: TRBV15; length: 12; J: TRBJ1-4; D: -; size: -; DNA: TGTGCCACCAGGGACGGGGAGATCGGACTGTTTTTT; CDR3: CATRDGEIGLFF
V: TRBV7-7; length: 13; J: TRBJ1-1; D: -; size: -; DNA: TGTGCTAGCAGCTCAGACGGCCAGGCGCCAGCTTTCTTT; CDR3: CASSSDGQAPAFF
V: TRBV4-3; length: 14; J: TRBJ2-7; D: TRBD1; size: -; DNA: TGCGCCAGCAGTTCCGGGACAGGTTCCTACGAGCAGTACTTC; CDR3: CASSSGTGSYEQYF
V: TRBV2; length: 13; J: TRBJ2-3; D: -; size: -; DNA: TGTGCCAGCAGTGAGGGGGACACAGATACGCAGTATTTT; CDR3: CASSEGDTDTQYF
V: TRBV9; length: 14; J: TRBJ2-1; D: TRBD2; size: -; DNA: TGTGCCAGCAGCGACCCCGGGACTAGTTTTGAGCAGTTCTTC; CDR3: CASSDPGTSFEQFF
V: TRBV13; length: 14; J: TRBJ1-4; D: -; size: -; DNA: TGTGCCAGCAGCTTAGGGGGGGCTAATGAAAAACTGTTTTTT; CDR3: CASSLGGANEKLFF
V: TRBV7-8; length: 15; J: TRBJ2-7; D: -; size: -; DNA: TGTGCCAGCAGCTTAGACGACGGCCGGTCCTACGAGCAGTACTTC; CDR3: CASSLDDGRSYEQYF
V: TRBV27; length: 13; J: TRBJ2-1; D: -; size: -; DNA: TGTGCCAGCCGTCAGGGTCTCTACAATGAGCAGTTCTTC; CDR3: CASRQGLYNEQFF
V: TRBV27; length: 13; J: TRBJ1-5; D: -; size: -; DNA: TGTGCCAGCAGCGGGAAAAGCAATCAGCCCCAGCATTTT; CDR3: CASSGKSNQPQHF
V: TRBV28; length: 13; J: TRBJ2-1; D: TRBD1; size: -; DNA: TGTGCCAGCTTAAGGACAGGAGACAATGAGCAGTTCTTC; CDR3: CASLRTGDNEQFF
V: TRBV29-1; length: 11; J: TRBJ1-1; D: -; size: -; DNA: TGCAGCGTTACCCACGGGGGTGAAGCTTTCTTT; CDR3: CSVTHGGEAFF
V: TRBV5-8; length: 18; J: TRBJ2-7; D: TRBD2; size: -; DNA: TGTGCCAGCAGCGCCCCACTAGCGGGAGGCCTCCTTCTCTACGAGCAGTACTTC; CDR3: CASSAPLAGGLLLYEQYF
V: TRBV12-1; length: 16; J: TRBJ2-2; D: -; size: -; DNA: TGTGCCAGCAGCTTTGTCCTAGCGGGAGCATCCGGGGAGCTGTTTTTT; CDR3: CASSFVLAGASGELFF
V: TRBV5-5; length: 15; J: TRBJ2-2; D: -; size: -; DNA: TGTGCCAGCAGCTTCCCCGGGGGCGCCGACGGGGAGCTGTTTTTT; CDR3: CASSFPGGADGELFF
V: TRBV4-2; length: 17; J: TRBJ2-3; D: -; size: once; DNA: TGTGCCAGCAGCCTCACCAGGGGAGGGATACACACAGATACGCAGTATTTT; CDR3: CASSLTRGGIHTDTQYF
V: TRBV27; length: 15; J: TRBJ2-1; D: TRBD2; size: -; DNA: TGTGCCAGCAGTCGCGGGACTAGCGGGGTCAATGAGCAGTTCTTC; CDR3: CASSRGTSGVNEQFF
V: TRBV19; length: 13; J: TRBJ2-1; D: -; size: -; DNA: TGTGCCAGTAGTACCGGACTGTACAATGAGCAGTTCTTC; CDR3: CASSTGLYNEQFF
V: TRBV7-3; length: 15; J: TRBJ2-1; D: -; size: -; DNA: TGTGCCAGCAGCTTAGGTGGCGGGGCCTTCAATGAGCAGTTCTTC; CDR3: CASSLGGGAFNEQFF
V: TRBV6-1; length: 15; J: TRBJ2-7; D: TRBD1; size: -; DNA: TGTGCCAGCAGTGATTTAGGGACAGCGACCTACGAGCAGTACTTC; CDR3: CASSDLGTATYEQYF
V: TRBV29-1; length: 15; J: TRBJ2-3; D: TRBD2; size: -; DNA: TGCAGCGTTGAAGATATCGGGGGGTTCTTGGGTACGCAGTATTTT; CDR3: CSVEDIGGFLGTQYF
V: TRBV6-5; length: 14; J: TRBJ2-7; D: TRBD1; size: -; DNA: TGTGCCAGCAGGGGGACAGGATCAATGTACGAGCAGTACTTC; CDR3: CASRGTGSMYEQYF
V: TRBV5-4; length: 15; J: TRBJ1-3; D: TRBD1; size: -; DNA: TGTGCCAGCAGCCCGGGACAGGGGTCTGGAAACACCATATATTTT; CDR3: CASSPGQGSGNTIYF
V: TRBV7-6; length: 15; J: TRBJ2-1; D: -; size: -; DNA: TGTGCCAGCAGCTTTCTCGCTGACATTTACAATGAGCAGTTCTTC; CDR3: CASSFLADIYNEQFF
V: TRBV6-5; length: 13; J: TRBJ1-2; D: -; size: -; DNA: TGTGCCAGCAGTTACCAGGGAGCCTACGGCTACACCTTC; CDR3: CASSYQGAYGYTF
V: TRBV7-3; length: 15; J: TRBJ2-1; D: -; size: -; DNA: TGTGCCAGCAGCTATCAAGTCACAGCCTCCAATGAGCAGTTCTTC; CDR3: CASSYQVTASNEQFF
V: TRBV7-3; length: 16; J: TRBJ2-2; D: TRBD2; size: -; DNA: TGTGCCAGCAGCTTAAGTAGCGGGAGCAACACCGGGGAGCTGTTTTTT; CDR3: CASSLSSGSNTGELFF
V: TRBV9; length: 15; J: TRBJ2-7; D: -; size: -; DNA: TGTGCCAGCAGCGCTTATCAGTCCCGGGGTTCCGAGCAGTACTTC; CDR3: CASSAYQSRGSEQYF
V: TRBV29-1; length: 15; J: TRBJ2-1; D: -; size: -; DNA: TGCAGCGTTGAATCTCCGGAAATCTCCTACAATGAGCAGTTCTTC; CDR3: CSVESPEISYNEQFF
V: TRBV7-9; length: 16; J: TRBJ1-1; D: -; size: -; DNA: TGTGCCAGCAGCCCAACTCCAAGGAGGGGCCTCACTGAAGCTTTCTTT; CDR3: CASSPTPRRGLTEAFF
V: TRBV28; length: 16; J: TRBJ1-5; D: TRBD1; size: once; DNA: TGTGCCAGCAGCAAAGGGAGGGGGCGGGAGGACCAGCCCCAGCATTTT; CDR3: CASSKGRGREDQPQHF
V: TRBV7-9; length: 14; J: TRBJ1-2; D: -; size: -; DNA: TGTGCCAGCAGCTTAGAGGGAGCTAACTATGGCTACACCTTC; CDR3: CASSLEGANYGYTF
V: TRBV27; length: 15; J: TRBJ2-2; D: TRBD2; size: -; DNA: TGTGCCAGCAGTTCGATAGCGGGGAGCACCGGGGAGCTGTTTTTT; CDR3: CASSSIAGSTGELFF
V: TRBV11-2; length: 18; J: TRBJ2-3; D: TRBD2; size: -; DNA: TGTGCCAGCAGCTTAGTTGCGGGGGGTGCCTCTAGCACAGATACGCAGTATTTT; CDR3: CASSLVAGGASSTDTQYF
V: TRBV6-6; length: 12; J: TRBJ2-4; D: -; size: -; DNA: TGTGCCAGCAGTTTGAGGTGGGACATTCAGTACTTC; CDR3: CASSLRWDIQYF
V: TRBV7-8; length: 15; J: TRBJ1-5; D: -; size: -; DNA: TGTGCCAGCAGCCAGACGGGGGGTTCCTATCAGCCCCAGCATTTT; CDR3: CASSQTGGSYQPQHF
V: TRBV10-3; length: 17; J: TRBJ1-5; D: TRBD1; size: -; DNA: TGTGCCATCAGTGAGTTAGCACCCGGGACAGAGTATCAGCCCCAGCATTTT; CDR3: CAISELAPGTEYQPQHF
V: TRBV5-6; length: 12; J: TRBJ2-3; D: -; size: -; DNA: TGTGCCAGCAGCTCTGGAACAGATACGCAGTATTTT; CDR3: CASSSGTDTQYF
V: TRBV7-9; length: 16; J: TRBJ1-2; D: -; size: -; DNA: TGTGCCAGCAGCACGACAGGACCCATCTCAAACTATGGCTACACCTTC; CDR3: CASSTTGPISNYGYTF
V: TRBV19; length: 15; J: TRBJ2-7; D: -; size: -; DNA: TGTGCCAGTAGTATCCGTATCGGCGTCGTTGGGGAGCAGTACTTC; CDR3: CASSIRIGVVGEQYF
V: TRBV7-3; length: 13; J: TRBJ1-6; D: -; size: few; DNA: TGTGCCAGCAGCTTACTCCAGAATTCACCCCTCCACTTT; CDR3: CASSLLQNSPLHF
V: TRBV9; length: 13; J: TRBJ1-2; D: -; size: once; DNA: TGTGCCGCCTCGCCCGGCCGCCTATATGGCTACACCTTC; CDR3: CAASPGRLYGYTF
V: TRBV25-1; length: 14; J: TRBJ2-7; D: TRBD1; size: -; DNA: TGTGCCAGCAGTGAATATGACAGGGGGCGAGAGCAGTACTTC; CDR3: CASSEYDRGREQYF
V: TRBV4-1; length: 17; J: TRBJ2-1; D: TRBD2; size: -; DNA: TGCGCCAGCAGCCCGACTCCTAGCGGGGGGACCCCCACTGAGCAGTTCTTC; CDR3: CASSPTPSGGTPTEQFF
V: TRBV28; length: 15; J: TRBJ1-6; D: TRBD1; size: -; DNA: TGTGCCAGCAGTCCCCCCGGACAGGTTAATTCACCCCTCCACTTT; CDR3: CASSPPGQVNSPLHF
V: TRBV30; length: 14; J: TRBJ1-1; D: -; size: few; DNA: TGTGCCTGGAGTGACTGGGGATTCGGCACTGAAGCTTTCTTT; CDR3: CAWSDWGFGTEAFF
V: TRBV5-1; length: 14; J: TRBJ1-2; D: -; size: -; DNA: TGCGCCAGCAGCTTGGGTCAGGGACGAGATGGCTACACCTTC; CDR3: CASSLGQGRDGYTF
V: TRBV13; length: 18; J: TRBJ2-1; D: TRBD2; size: -; DNA: TGTGCCAGCAGCTTGGGACTAGCGGGAGTAGGGTCCTACAATGAGCAGTTCTTC; CDR3: CASSLGLAGVGSYNEQFF
V: TRBV11-2; length: 12; J: TRBJ2-1; D: -; size: -; DNA: TGTGCCATTCAGCGGCCCTACAATGAGCAGTTCTTC; CDR3: CAIQRPYNEQFF
V: TRBV7-6; length: 13; J: TRBJ2-1; D: -; size: -; DNA: TGTGCCAGCAGCTTAAGTGGCGTCAATGAGCAGTTCTTC; CDR3: CASSLSGVNEQFF
V: TRBV19; length: 13; J: TRBJ2-2; D: TRBD1; size: -; DNA: TGTGCCAGCACGACAGGGGGTACCGGGGAGCTGTTTTTT; CDR3: CASTTGGTGELFF
V: TRBV13; length: 14; J: TRBJ2-1; D: -; size: -; DNA: TGTGCCAGCAGCGATCGGGCGTCCGGGTTGGAGCAGTTCTTC; CDR3: CASSDRASGLEQFF
V: TRBV7-9; length: 13; J: TRBJ1-6; D: -; size: -; DNA: TGTGCCAGCAGCTTAGCCGTTAATTCACCCCTCCACTTT; CDR3: CASSLAVNSPLHF
V: TRBV4-1; length: 14; J: TRBJ1-2; D: -; size: -; DNA: TGCGCCAGCAGCCAAGACCCCGACGGATATGGCTACACCTTC; CDR3: CASSQDPDGYGYTF
V: TRBV4-3; length: 13; J: TRBJ2-7; D: -; size: once; DNA: TGCGCCAGCAGCCAAGCGTGGGGGCCCGAGCAGTACTTC; CDR3: CASSQAWGPEQYF